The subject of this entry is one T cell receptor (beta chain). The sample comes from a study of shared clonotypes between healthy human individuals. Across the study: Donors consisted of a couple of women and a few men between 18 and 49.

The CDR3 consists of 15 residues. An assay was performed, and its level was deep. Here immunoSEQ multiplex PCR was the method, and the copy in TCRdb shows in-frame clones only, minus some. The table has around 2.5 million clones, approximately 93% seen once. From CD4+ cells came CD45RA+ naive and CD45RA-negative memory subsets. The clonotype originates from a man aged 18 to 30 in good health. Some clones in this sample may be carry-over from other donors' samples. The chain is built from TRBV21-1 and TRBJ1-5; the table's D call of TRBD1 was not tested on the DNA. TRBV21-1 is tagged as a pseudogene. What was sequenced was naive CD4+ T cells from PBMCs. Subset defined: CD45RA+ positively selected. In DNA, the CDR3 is TGTGCCAGCAGCAAAAGAAAAGAGGCAGGGGGCCACCAGCATTTT. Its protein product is CASSKRKEAGGHQHF.